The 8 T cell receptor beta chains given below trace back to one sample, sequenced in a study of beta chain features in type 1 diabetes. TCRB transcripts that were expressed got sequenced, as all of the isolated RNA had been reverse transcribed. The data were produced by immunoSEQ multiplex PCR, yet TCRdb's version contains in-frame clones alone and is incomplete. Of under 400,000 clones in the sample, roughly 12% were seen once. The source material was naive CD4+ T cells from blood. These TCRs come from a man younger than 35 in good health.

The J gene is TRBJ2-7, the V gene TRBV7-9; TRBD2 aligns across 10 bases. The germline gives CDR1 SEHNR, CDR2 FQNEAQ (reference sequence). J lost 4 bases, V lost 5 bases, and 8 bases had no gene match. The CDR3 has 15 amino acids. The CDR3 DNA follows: TGTGCCAGCAGCCCCAGACTAGCGGGCGTATACGAGCAGTACTTC. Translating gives CASSPRLAGVYEQYF.

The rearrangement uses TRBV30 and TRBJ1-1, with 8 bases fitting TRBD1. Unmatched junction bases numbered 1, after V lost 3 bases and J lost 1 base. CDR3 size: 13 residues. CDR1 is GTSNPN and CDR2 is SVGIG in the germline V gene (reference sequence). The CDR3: CAWSRGQNTEAFF. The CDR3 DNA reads TGTGCCTGGAGCAGGGGGCAGAACACTGAAGCTTTCTTT. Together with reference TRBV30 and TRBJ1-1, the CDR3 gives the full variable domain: SQTIHQWPATLVQPVGSPLSLECTVEGTSNPNLYWYRQAAGRGLQLLFYSVGIGQISSEVPQNLSASRPQDRQFILSSKKLLLSDSGFYLCAWSRGQNTEAFFGQGTRLTVV.

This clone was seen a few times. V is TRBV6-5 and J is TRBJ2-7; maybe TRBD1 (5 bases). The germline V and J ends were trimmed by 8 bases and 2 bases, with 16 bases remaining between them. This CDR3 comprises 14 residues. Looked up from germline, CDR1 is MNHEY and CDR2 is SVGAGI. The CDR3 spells CASLDRRPPYEQYF. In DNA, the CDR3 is TGTGCCAGCTTAGACAGACGCCCTCCCTACGAGCAGTACTTC.

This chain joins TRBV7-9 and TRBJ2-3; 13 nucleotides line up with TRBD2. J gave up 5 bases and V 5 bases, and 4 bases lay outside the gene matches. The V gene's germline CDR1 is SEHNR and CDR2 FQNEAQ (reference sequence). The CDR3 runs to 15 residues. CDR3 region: CASSQGLAGIDTQYF. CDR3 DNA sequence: TGTGCCAGCAGCCAGGGACTAGCGGGGATAGATACGCAGTATTTT.

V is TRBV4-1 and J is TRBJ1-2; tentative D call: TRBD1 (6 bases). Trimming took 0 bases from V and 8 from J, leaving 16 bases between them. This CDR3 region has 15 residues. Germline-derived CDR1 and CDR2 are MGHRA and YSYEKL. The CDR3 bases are TGCGCCAGCAGCCAAGATGGGTTAGGACAGCGCGGCTACACCTTC. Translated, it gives CASSQDGLGQRGYTF.

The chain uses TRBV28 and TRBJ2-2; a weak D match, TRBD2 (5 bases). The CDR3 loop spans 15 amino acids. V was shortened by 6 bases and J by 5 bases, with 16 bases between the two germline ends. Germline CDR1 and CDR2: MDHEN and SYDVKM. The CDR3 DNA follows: TGTGCCAGCAGAGGAGGCGGAAATCCAACCGGGGAGCTGTTTTTT. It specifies CASRGGGNPTGELFF.

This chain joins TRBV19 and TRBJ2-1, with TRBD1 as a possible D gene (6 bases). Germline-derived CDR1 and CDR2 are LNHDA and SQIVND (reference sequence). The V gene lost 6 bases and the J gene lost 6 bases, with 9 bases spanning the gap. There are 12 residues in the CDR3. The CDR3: CASSLQGNEQFF. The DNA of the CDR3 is TGTGCCAGTAGCCTACAGGGCAATGAGCAGTTCTTC.

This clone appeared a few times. The CDR3 DNA reads TGTGCCTGGAGTCAGAGCACAGATACGCAGTATTTT. Translation: CAWSQSTDTQYF. The V gene is TRBV30, the J gene TRBJ2-3; D not resolved. The CDR3 extends over 12 amino acids. Germline V gives CDR1 GTSNPN, CDR2 SVGIG (reference sequence). Trimming cost V 2 bases and J 0 bases, with 3 bases left between them.